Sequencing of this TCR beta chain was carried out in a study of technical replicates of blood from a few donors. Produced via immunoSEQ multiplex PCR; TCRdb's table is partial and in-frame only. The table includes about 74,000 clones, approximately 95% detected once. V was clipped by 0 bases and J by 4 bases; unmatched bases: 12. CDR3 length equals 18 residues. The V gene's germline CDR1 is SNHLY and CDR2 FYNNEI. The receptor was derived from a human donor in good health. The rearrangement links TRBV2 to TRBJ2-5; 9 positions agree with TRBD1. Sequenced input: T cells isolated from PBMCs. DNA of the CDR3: TGTGCCAGCAGTGAAGCGATATTCCGGGACAGGGAGCGAGAGACCCAGTACTTC. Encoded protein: CASSEAIFRDRERETQYF.